Listed here are 20 T cell receptor beta chains from one sample, sequenced in a study. TCRdb re-analysed the RT-PCR reads in MiXCR, keeping a single row per CDR3 protein. The sample yields around 700,000 distinct CDR3 sequences, 13% to 15% seen once. The sequencing sample was made of memory CD4+ T cells from blood. These receptors were collected from a female donor in good health, serving as a healthy control.

The sample holds a few counts of this clonotype. This chain joins TRBV9 and TRBJ2-1; D possibly corresponds to TRBD2 (7 bases). Looked up from germline, CDR1 is SGDLS and CDR2 is YYNGEE. This CDR3 is built from 15 residues. Trimming removed 7 bases from V and 9 bases from J, with 23 bases in between. The CDR3 region is CASGGKGEGRGEQFF. The CDR3 DNA is TGTGCCAGCGGTGGAAAGGGGGAGGGCCGGGGTGAGCAGTTCTTC.

The chain is built from TRBV4-3 and TRBJ1-1; possibly TRBD1 for D (5 bases). The CDR3 is made up of 15 amino acids. Trimming left V 4 bases short and J 6 bases short, with 18 bases between. CDR1 is LGHNA and CDR2 is YSLEER in the germline V gene. CDR3 amino acids: CASSRGGSMGAEAFF. CDR3 nucleotides: TGCGCCAGCAGCCGCGGTGGGAGCATGGGGGCTGAAGCTTTCTTT.

V usage is TRBV27 and J usage is TRBJ1-2; D gene ambiguous. The CDR3 length is 15 residues. The germline V and J ends were trimmed by 0 bases and 4 bases, with 12 bases remaining between them. Germline CDR1 MNHEY, CDR2 SMNVEV (reference sequence). The CDR3 reads CASSLSSNGIYGYTF. CDR3 DNA sequence: TGTGCCAGCAGTTTATCGTCAAACGGAATCTATGGCTACACCTTC.

In its sample, this clonotype was seen a few times. V usage is TRBV12-3 or TRBV12-4 and J usage is TRBJ1-2; D perhaps matches TRBD1 (6 bases). V lost 2 bases and J 6 bases, leaving 13 bases between the germline ends. The CDR3 is 14 amino acids. In DNA, the CDR3 is TGTGCCAGCAGTTTAATCCAGGGGCTTCATGGCTACACCTTC. Its protein is CASSLIQGLHGYTF.

In its sample, this clonotype was seen a few times. The chain is built from TRBV27 and TRBJ2-1, with TRBD2 as a possible D gene (5 bases). Germline CDR1 reads MNHEY; CDR2 reads SMNVEV (reference sequence). V was pared by 6 bases and J by 2 bases, with 17 bases between. The CDR3 is 16 amino acids. The CDR3, as DNA: TGTGCCAGCAGGGCGGACTCGAACGGTGCCTACAATGAGCAGTTCTTC. It encodes CASRADSNGAYNEQFF.

CDR3 DNA: TGCGCCAGCAGCCAAGATCCACAGGGGGTAGGGGAGACCCAGTACTTC. This translates into CASSQDPQGVGETQYF. This chain connects TRBV4-3 to TRBJ2-5, with TRBD1 identical over 8 bases. The CDR3 totals 16 residues. Germline V gene sequence: CDR1 LGHNA, CDR2 YSLEER. Germline trimming cut 0 bases from V and 5 bases from J; bases unmatched to any gene: 8.

This sequence joins TRBV5-1 and TRBJ2-3, with D possibly matching TRBD2 (7 bases). The CDR3 extends over 16 amino acids. The V gene lost 0 bases and the J gene lost 5 bases, with 16 bases spanning the gap. Germline V gene sequence: CDR1 SGHRS, CDR2 YFSETQ. This chain's CDR3 is CASSLARGASGDTQYF. CDR3 nucleotides: TGCGCCAGCAGCTTGGCGAGGGGGGCTAGCGGAGATACGCAGTATTTT.

This clonotype was detected a few times. The chain joins TRBV6-6 to TRBJ2-4; a weak D match, TRBD2 (7 bases). The CDR3 consists of 15 residues. CDR1 is MNHNY, CDR2 SVGAGI, per germline (reference sequence). V was trimmed by 10 bases and J by 1 base, leaving 17 bases between them. CDR3 in DNA: TGTGCCACCTCGGAGGGGGGGCTGGCCAAAAACATTCAGTACTTC. Encoded protein: CATSEGGLAKNIQYF.

The sample holds a few counts of this clonotype. This chain uses TRBV20-1 with TRBJ2-5; D unresolved. This CDR3 is 12 amino acids long. Per germline, CDR1 DFQATT and CDR2 SNEGSKA (reference sequence). V lost 6 bases to trimming and J lost 0 bases, with 8 bases between them. The CDR3 coding sequence is TGCAGTGCCGCCGCGTACCAAGAGACCCAGTACTTC. Protein: CSAAAYQETQYF.

This sequence joins TRBV28 and TRBJ2-5, with D possibly being TRBD1 (5 bases). This CDR3 has 14 residues. Germline-derived CDR1 and CDR2 are MDHEN and SYDVKM. V lost 6 bases and J lost 4, with 15 bases in between. The CDR3 is CASRQRQYTETQYF. The CDR3 DNA reads as TGTGCCAGCAGGCAGCGACAGTATACAGAGACCCAGTACTTC.

The chain links TRBV20-1 to TRBJ1-1; D is uncertain. The CDR3 has 11 amino acids. V was trimmed by 2 bases and J by 8 bases, leaving 9 bases between them. Germline CDR1 is DFQATT and CDR2 is SNEGSKA (reference sequence). The CDR3 sequence is CSARRSIEAFF. In nucleotides, the CDR3 is TGCAGTGCTAGACGCAGTATAGAAGCTTTCTTT.

To note about this clonotype: At one boundary the junction diverges from the germline segment, which might be a read error. The chain combines TRBV20-1 with TRBJ1-2, with unresolved D. The CDR3 contains 14 residues. Germline V gives CDR1 DFQATT, CDR2 SNEGSKA (reference sequence). CDR3 sequence reads: CSAKVPIGGRGFHF. CDR3 nucleotide sequence: TGCAGTGCTAAAGTCCCGATCGGAGGAAGAGGCTTTCACTTC.

This clonotype was seen only a few times. The chain joins TRBV6-6 to TRBJ2-5; TRBD2 aligns across 11 bases. V gave up 6 bases and J gave up 5 bases; unmatched junction bases: 8. The CDR3 consists of 15 residues. The germline gives CDR1 MNHNY, CDR2 SVGAGI (reference sequence). CDR3 residues: CASSQIAGGRETQYF. CDR3 nucleotide sequence: TGTGCCAGCAGCCAAATAGCGGGAGGGCGGGAGACCCAGTACTTC.

This chain connects TRBV5-6 to TRBJ2-3; a weak D match, TRBD2 (5 bases). Germline loops: CDR1 SGHDT, CDR2 YYEEEE. V shed 2 bases and J shed 0 bases, with 10 bases lying between them. The CDR3 sequence is 15 residues long. CDR3 DNA: TGTGCCAGCAGCTTAATCGGCGGGAGCACAGATACGCAGTATTTT. It translates to CASSLIGGSTDTQYF. The full variable domain, its missing parts supplied by reference TRBV5-6 and TRBJ2-3, is DAGVTQSPTHLIKTRGQQVTLRCSPKSGHDTVSWYQQALGQGPQFIFQYYEEEERQRGNFPDRFSGHQFPNYSSELNVNALLLGDSALYLCASSLIGGSTDTQYFGPGTRLTVL.

This clonotype was found a few times. V usage is TRBV12-3 or TRBV12-4 and J usage is TRBJ1-1; TRBD1 matches 8 bases. The CDR3 consists of 13 residues. Trimming at V came to 2 bases and at J to 6 bases, leaving 2 bases not matched to a gene. CDR3 region: CASSLLQGAEAFF. The CDR3 DNA sequence: TGTGCCAGCAGTTTACTACAGGGGGCTGAAGCTTTCTTT.

This clonotype was detected a few times. The V call is TRBV29-1, the J call TRBJ1-2, with TRBD1 matching over 7 bases. Germline values: CDR1 SQVTM, CDR2 ANQGSEA. The CDR3 consists of 13 residues. With 7 bases clipped from V and 5 bases from J, the junction kept 10 bases outside the gene matches. The chain's CDR3 is CSAIEGAGYGYTF. CDR3 DNA sequence: TGCAGCGCCATAGAGGGGGCAGGTTATGGCTACACCTTC.

This clonotype was seen repeatedly, ten times or more. This chain's CDR3 is CASNSPFAGLNYGYTF. The CDR3 nucleotides read TGTGCCAGCAACTCCCCTTTCGCGGGACTTAACTATGGCTACACCTTC. The chain recombines TRBV5-6 with TRBJ1-2; D is perhaps TRBD1 (5 bases). The CDR3 contains 16 residues. Germline values: CDR1 SGHDT, CDR2 YYEEEE. The V end lost 6 bases, the J end lost 1 base, and 19 bases lay between the germline ends.

The gene calls are TRBV20-1 and TRBJ2-1, with TRBD2 matching 8 bases. The CDR3 has 16 amino acids. The V gene's germline CDR1 is DFQATT and CDR2 SNEGSKA (reference sequence). J was trimmed by 0 bases and V by 2 bases; bases with no gene match: 6. CDR3 DNA: TGCAGTGCTAGACCAGCGGGGGCGTCCTCCTACAATGAGCAGTTCTTC. Translating gives CSARPAGASSYNEQFF.

This clonotype has ten or more counts. V usage is TRBV4-2 and J usage is TRBJ2-3; no clear D. The ends were cut back, 3 bases at V and 6 bases at J, with 16 bases in the middle. From germline, CDR1 is LGHNA and CDR2 YNFKEQ. The CDR3 is 15 amino acids. CDR3: CASSHRTSFMDTQYF. The CDR3 nucleotides read TGTGCCAGCAGCCACCGGACCTCCTTCATGGATACGCAGTATTTT.

This clonotype was seen repeatedly, ten times or more. The chain has TRBV5-5 and TRBJ2-1; 7 bases map to TRBD2. The CDR3 sequence is 15 residues long. Germline values: CDR1 SGHKS, CDR2 YYEKEE (reference sequence). Trimming at V came to 1 base and at J to 4 bases, leaving 5 bases not matched to a gene. CDR3 in amino acids: CASSLLAAGYNEQFF. The DNA of the CDR3 is TGTGCCAGCAGCTTGCTAGCAGCGGGATACAATGAGCAGTTCTTC.